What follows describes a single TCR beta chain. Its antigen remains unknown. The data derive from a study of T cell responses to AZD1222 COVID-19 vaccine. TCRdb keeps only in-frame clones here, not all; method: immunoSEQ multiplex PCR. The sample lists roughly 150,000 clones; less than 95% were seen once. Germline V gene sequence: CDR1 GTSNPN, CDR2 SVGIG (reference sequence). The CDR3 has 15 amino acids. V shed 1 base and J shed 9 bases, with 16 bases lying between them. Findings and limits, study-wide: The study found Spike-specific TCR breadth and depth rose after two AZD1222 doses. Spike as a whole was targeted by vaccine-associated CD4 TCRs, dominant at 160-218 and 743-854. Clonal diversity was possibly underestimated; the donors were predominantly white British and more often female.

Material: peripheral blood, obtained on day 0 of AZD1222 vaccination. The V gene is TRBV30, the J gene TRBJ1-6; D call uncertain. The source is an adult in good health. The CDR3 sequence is CAWSAGTAGLSPLHF. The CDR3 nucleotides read TGTGCCTGGAGTGCCGGAACAGCGGGCCTTTCACCCCTCCACTTT.